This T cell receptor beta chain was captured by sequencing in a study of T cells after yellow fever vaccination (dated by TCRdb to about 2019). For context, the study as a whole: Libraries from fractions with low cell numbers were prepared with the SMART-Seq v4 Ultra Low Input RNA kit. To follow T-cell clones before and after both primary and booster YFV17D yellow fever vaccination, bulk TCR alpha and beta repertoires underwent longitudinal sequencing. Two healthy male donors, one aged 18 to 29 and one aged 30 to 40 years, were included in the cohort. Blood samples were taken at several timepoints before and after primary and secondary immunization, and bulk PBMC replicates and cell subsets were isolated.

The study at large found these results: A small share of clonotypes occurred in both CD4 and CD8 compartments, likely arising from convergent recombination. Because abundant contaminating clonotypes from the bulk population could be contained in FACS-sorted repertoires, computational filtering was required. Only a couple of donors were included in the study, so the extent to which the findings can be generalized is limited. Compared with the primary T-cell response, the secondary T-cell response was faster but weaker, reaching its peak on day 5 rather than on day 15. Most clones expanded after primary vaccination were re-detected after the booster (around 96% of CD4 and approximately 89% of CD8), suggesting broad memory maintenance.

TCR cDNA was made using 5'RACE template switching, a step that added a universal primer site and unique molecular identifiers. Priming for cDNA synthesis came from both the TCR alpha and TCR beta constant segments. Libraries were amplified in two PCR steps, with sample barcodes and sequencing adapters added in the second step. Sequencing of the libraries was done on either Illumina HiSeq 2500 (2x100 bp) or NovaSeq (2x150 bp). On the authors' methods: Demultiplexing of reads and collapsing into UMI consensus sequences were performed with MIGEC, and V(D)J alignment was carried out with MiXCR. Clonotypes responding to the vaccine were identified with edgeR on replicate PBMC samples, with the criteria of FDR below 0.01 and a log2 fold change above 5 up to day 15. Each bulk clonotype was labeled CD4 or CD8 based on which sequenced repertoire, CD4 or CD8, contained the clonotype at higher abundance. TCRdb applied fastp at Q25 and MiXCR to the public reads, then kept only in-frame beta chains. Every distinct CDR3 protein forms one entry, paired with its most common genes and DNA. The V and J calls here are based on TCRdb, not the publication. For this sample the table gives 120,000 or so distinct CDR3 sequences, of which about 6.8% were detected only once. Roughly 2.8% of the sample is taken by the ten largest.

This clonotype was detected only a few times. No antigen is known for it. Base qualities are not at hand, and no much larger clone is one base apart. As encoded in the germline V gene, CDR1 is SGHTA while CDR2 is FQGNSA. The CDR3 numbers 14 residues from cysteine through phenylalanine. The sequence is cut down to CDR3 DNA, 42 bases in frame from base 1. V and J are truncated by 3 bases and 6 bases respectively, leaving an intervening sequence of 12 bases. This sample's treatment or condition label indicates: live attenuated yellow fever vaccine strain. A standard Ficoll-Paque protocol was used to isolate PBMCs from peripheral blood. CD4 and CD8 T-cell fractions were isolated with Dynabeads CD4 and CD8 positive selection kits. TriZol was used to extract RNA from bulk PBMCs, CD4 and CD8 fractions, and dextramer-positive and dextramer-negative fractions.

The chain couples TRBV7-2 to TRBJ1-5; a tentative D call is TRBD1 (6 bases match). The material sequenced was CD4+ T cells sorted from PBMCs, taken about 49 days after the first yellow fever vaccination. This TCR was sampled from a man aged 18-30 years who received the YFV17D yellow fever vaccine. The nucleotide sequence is TGTGCCAGCAGCTTGAGTGACAGGCTTCAGCCCCAGCATTTT. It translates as CASSLSDRLQPQHF.